Listed here are 9 T cell receptor beta chains from one sample, sequenced in a study of naive and memory T cell subsets. Overall study results and limits: Naive repertoires, especially CD8, held a few larger clonotypes, possibly memory cells re-expressing CD45RA.

Their specific antigens are unknown. An equimolar mix of two oligonucleotides served as the beta constant-region primer for TRBC1 and TRBC2. Ligated cDNA was amplified by four rounds of PCR with nested alpha and beta constant-region primers and SP2. TCRdb passed the UMI-ligation and nested PCR reads through MiXCR, listing each CDR3 protein once. The table has 140,000 to 150,000 distinct CDR3 sequences, 22% seen once. The sequencing sample was made of naive CD4+ T cells from blood. The source is a human donor in good health.

This clonotype has a handful of counts. The rearrangement uses TRBV20-1 and TRBJ2-1, with 8 bases identical to TRBD1. The V gene's germline CDR1 is DFQATT and CDR2 SNEGSKA (reference sequence). CDR3 length: 14 amino acids. The ends lost 5 bases at V and 4 bases at J; junction bases unmatched: 7. CDR3 nucleotides: TGCAGTGCTTTGGACAGGGTTGTGTACAATGAGCAGTTCTTC. Its translation: CSALDRVVYNEQFF.

This clonotype has a handful of counts. The chain employs TRBV6-2 or TRBV6-3 and TRBJ1-1, with 7 positions matching TRBD1. V shed 6 bases and J 2 bases; nucleotides not matched to a gene: 6. Germline loops: CDR1 MNHEY, CDR2 SVGEGT. This CDR3 contains 14 residues. The CDR3 bases are TGTGCCAGCAGCCGGAGACAGGGCAACACTGAAGCTTTCTTT. Amino acids: CASSRRQGNTEAFF.

This sequence joins TRBV7-2 and TRBJ1-2; no reliable D call. The germline gives CDR1 SGHTA, CDR2 FQGNSA. The V gene lost 5 bases and the J gene lost 8 bases, with 24 bases spanning the gap. This CDR3 is built from 16 residues. CDR3 nucleotide sequence: TGTGCCAGCAGCACCCGGCTTGGCTTGCGGTCGGACGGCTACACCTTC. It specifies CASSTRLGLRSDGYTF.

This clonotype was counted ten times or more. J is TRBJ2-5 and V is TRBV29-1, with D uncertain. The CDR3 consists of 13 residues. Trimming pared 6 bases from V and 1 base from J, leaving 12 bases between. Germline-derived CDR1 and CDR2 are SQVTM and ANQGSEA. DNA for the CDR3: TGCAGCGTCTCGAGCCGTCCCCAAGAGACCCAGTACTTC. This translates into CSVSSRPQETQYF.

This clonotype was observed a few times. The V and J genes are TRBV7-9 and TRBJ2-5, with 7 bases aligning to TRBD2. The ends lost 4 bases at V and 2 bases at J; junction bases unmatched: 10. The CDR3 has 16 amino acids. Germline-derived CDR1 and CDR2 are SEHNR and FQNEAQ (reference sequence). The CDR3 DNA is TGTGCCAGCAGCTCGGGGGGACGGGGAGTTCAAGAGACCCAGTACTTC. As protein: CASSSGGRGVQETQYF. Complete variable domain (other parts from reference TRBV7-9 and TRBJ2-5): DTGVSQNPRHKITKRGQNVTFRCDPISEHNRLYWYRQTLGQGPEFLTYFQNEAQLEKSRLLSDRFSAERPKGSFSTLEIQRTEQGDSAMYLCASSSGGRGVQETQYFGPGTRLLVL.

The chain is built from TRBV10-3 and TRBJ2-3; a weak D match, TRBD1 (6 bases). Germline CDR1 and CDR2: ENHRY and SYGVKD. This CDR3 spans 15 amino acids. Trimming cost V 3 bases and J 0 bases, with 10 bases left between them. In DNA, the CDR3 is TGTGCCATCAGTGATCGTGACAGGAGCACAGATACGCAGTATTTT. The encoded protein is CAISDRDRSTDTQYF.

This clonotype was counted at least ten times. The chain couples TRBV29-1 to TRBJ1-2; D remains ambiguous. Germline lookup yields CDR1 SQVTM and CDR2 ANQGSEA. Trimming took 6 bases from V and 4 from J, leaving 12 bases between them. This CDR3 is built from 12 residues. This chain's CDR3 is CSVPTPIYGYTF. The CDR3 DNA follows: TGCAGCGTCCCCACACCGATCTATGGCTACACCTTC.

This clonotype appeared a few times. This chain joins TRBV9 and TRBJ2-2, with D unclear. The CDR3 sequence is 14 residues long. Germline V CDR1 and CDR2: SGDLS, YYNGEE. Deletions cut 2 bases from V and 5 bases from J, with 10 bases between. CDR3 coding DNA: TGTGCCAGCAGCGTTCAGAGTGGGACCGGGGAGCTGTTTTTT. Residues: CASSVQSGTGELFF.

The genes are TRBV3-1 and TRBJ2-1; D gene uncertain. Looked up from germline, CDR1 is LGHDT and CDR2 is YNNKEL (reference sequence). V shed 4 bases and J shed 9 bases, with 19 bases lying between them. The CDR3 is 15 amino acids. CDR3 loop: CASSPFRRDITEQFF. The CDR3 region has the DNA TGTGCCAGCAGCCCGTTTAGACGAGATATCACTGAGCAGTTCTTC.